This T cell receptor (beta chain) derives from a study of blood T cell repertoires in COVID-19. Study in general: Acute-phase and convalescent COVID-19 samples originated in the United States, Italy and Spain. Sources were T cells, B-cell-depleted T cells, or PBMCs; the material itself was cDNA or gDNA.

The V gene's germline CDR1 is LGHNA and CDR2 YNFKEQ. The V and J ends lost 0 bases and 10 bases respectively, with 9 bases between them. CDR3 size: 12 residues. In the original analysis: Nucleated cell counts were estimated from reference gene primer amplification. Produced via immunoSEQ multiplex PCR; TCRdb's table is partial and in-frame only. V and J calls and clone size follow that table, whereas D and trimming were derived from the DNA. The table lists some 150,000 clones, 75% to 90% of them singletons. This clone has a single count. The clonotype originates from a woman older than 75 with acute or convalescent COVID-19. The source material was peripheral blood. This chain links TRBV4-2 with TRBJ1-2; perhaps TRBD1 as D (5 bases). The CDR3 nucleotides are TGTGCCAGCAGCCAAGATCCCAGGGCCTACACCTTC. Amino acids: CASSQDPRAYTF.